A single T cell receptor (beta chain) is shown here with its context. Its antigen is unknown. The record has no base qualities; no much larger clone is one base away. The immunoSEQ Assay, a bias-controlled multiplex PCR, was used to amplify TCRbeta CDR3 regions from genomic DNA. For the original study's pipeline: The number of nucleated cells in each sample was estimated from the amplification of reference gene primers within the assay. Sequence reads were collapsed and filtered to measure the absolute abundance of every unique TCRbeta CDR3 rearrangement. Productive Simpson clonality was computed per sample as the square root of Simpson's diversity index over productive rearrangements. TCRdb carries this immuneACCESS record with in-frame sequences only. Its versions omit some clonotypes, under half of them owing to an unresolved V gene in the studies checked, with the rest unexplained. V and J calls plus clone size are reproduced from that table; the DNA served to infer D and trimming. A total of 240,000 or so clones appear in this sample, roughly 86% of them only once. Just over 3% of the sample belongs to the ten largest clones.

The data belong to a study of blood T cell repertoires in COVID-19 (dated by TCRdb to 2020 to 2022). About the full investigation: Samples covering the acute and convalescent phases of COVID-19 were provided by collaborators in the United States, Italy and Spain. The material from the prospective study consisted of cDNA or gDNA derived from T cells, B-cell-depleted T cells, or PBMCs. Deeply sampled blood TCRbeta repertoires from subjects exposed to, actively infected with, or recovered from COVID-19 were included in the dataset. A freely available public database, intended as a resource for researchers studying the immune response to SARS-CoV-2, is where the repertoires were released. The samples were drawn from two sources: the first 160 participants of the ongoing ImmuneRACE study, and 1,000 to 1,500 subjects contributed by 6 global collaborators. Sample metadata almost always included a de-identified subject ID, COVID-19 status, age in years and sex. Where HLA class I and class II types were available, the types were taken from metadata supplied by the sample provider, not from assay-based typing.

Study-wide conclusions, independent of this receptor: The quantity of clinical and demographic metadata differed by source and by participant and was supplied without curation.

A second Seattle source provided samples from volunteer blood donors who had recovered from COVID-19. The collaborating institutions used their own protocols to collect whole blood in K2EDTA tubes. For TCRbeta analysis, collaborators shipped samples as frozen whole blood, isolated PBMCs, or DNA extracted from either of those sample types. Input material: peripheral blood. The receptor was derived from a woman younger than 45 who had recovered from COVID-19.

CDR3 loop: CASSTASGGLQETQYF. The nucleotides are TGTGCCAGCAGCACCGCTAGCGGGGGCCTCCAAGAGACCCAGTACTTC. The sequence joins TRBV9 to TRBJ2-5, and 10 junctional nucleotides match TRBD2. For this chain, trimming is 4 bases at the V end and 1 base at the J end, and the number of junction bases without a gene match is 7. From the germline V gene, CDR1 is SGDLS and CDR2 is YYNGEE. There are 16 amino acids in the CDR3, from cysteine to phenylalanine inclusive. The DNA shown is the 48-base CDR3, in frame from base 1.